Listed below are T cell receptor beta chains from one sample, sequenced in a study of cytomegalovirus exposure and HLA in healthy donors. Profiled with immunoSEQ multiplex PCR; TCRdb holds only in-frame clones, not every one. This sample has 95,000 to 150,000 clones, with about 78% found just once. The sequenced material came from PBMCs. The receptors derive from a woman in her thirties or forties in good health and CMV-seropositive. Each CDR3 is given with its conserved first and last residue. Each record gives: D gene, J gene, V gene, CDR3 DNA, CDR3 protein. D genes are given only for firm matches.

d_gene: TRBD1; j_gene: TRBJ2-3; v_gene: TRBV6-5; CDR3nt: TGTGCCAGCAGGCAACCTGGGACAGTTACGCAGTATTTT; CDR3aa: CASRQPGTVTQYF
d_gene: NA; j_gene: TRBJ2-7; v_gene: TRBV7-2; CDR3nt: TGTGCCAGCAGCGCAATGGCCAGGACGGGATTCTACGAGCAGTACTTC; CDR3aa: CASSAMARTGFYEQYF
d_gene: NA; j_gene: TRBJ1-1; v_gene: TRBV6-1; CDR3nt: TGTGCCACCCTGACGGACAGAGCAAACACTGAAGCTTTCTTT; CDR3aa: CATLTDRANTEAFF
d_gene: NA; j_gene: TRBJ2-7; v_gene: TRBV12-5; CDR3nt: TGTGCTAGTGGGAGATCCTACGAGCAGTACTTC; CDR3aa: CASGRSYEQYF
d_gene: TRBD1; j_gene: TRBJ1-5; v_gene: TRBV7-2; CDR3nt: TGTGCCAGCAGCCTGCTGGGGACAGGGGACACAGGAGGCAATCAGCCCCAGCATTTT; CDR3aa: CASSLLGTGDTGGNQPQHF
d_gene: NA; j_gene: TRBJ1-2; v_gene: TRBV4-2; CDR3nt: TGTGCCAGCAGCCAAGATGGGGCCAGTTCGTACACCTTC; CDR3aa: CASSQDGASSYTF
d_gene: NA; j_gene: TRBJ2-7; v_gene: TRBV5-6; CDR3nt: TGTGCCAGCAGCTTGGCCGTCGACAGGCTGGACTCCTACGAGCAGTACTTC; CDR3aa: CASSLAVDRLDSYEQYF
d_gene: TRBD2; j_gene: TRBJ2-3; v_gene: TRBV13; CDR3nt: TGTGCCAGCAGCTCCCGATCCAGCGGGGAGAGAACAGATACGCAGTATTTT; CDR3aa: CASSSRSSGERTDTQYF
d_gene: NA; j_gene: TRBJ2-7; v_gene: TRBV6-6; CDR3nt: TGTGCCAGCAGACCCCGGGGGACGAACTACGAGCAGTACTTC; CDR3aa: CASRPRGTNYEQYF
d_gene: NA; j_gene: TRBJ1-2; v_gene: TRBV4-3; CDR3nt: TGCGCCAGCAGCCAAGGGTCCGGGGATCGTATCTATGGCTACACCTTC; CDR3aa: CASSQGSGDRIYGYTF
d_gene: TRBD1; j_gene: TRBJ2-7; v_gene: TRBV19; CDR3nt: TGTGCCAGTAGGCTCCGGGACAGGCCCTACGAGCAGTACTTC; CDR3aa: CASRLRDRPYEQYF
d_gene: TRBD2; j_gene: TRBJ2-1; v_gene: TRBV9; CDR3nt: TGTGCCAGCAGCTATGGGCGGGGGGGCAAGGATGAGCAGTTCTTC; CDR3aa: CASSYGRGGKDEQFF
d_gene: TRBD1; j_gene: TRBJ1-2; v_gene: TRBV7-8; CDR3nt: TGTGCCAGCAGCTTCTCGGAGACGACAGGGCTTTATGGCTACACCTTC; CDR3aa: CASSFSETTGLYGYTF